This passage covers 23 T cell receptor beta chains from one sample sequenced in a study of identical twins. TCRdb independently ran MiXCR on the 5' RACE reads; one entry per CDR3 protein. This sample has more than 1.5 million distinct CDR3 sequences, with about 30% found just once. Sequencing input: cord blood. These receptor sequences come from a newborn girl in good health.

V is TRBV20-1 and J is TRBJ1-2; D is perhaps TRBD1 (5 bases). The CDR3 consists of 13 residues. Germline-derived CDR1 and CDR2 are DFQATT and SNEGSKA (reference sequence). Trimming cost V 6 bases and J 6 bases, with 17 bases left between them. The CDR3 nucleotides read TGCAGTGCCTTCCCTGCCGGGACGGATGGCTACACCTTC. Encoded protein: CSAFPAGTDGYTF.

CDR3 nucleotides: TGTGCTAGTGGTCCTGCGGTGGGTCCCGATACGCAGTATTTT. This codes for CASGPAVGPDTQYF. The V call is TRBV12-5, the J call TRBJ2-3, with D unclear. The CDR3 runs to 14 residues. Germline lookup yields CDR1 LGHNT and CDR2 FRNRAP. The V gene lost 5 bases and the J gene lost 6 bases, with 15 bases spanning the gap.

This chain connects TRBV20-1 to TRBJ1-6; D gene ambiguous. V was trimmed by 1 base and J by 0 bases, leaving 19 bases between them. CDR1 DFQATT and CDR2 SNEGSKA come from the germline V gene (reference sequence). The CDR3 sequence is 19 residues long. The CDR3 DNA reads TGCAGTGCTAGAGTAAGGCCAGCAGCTCCTAGCTCCTATAATTCACCCCTCCACTTT. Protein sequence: CSARVRPAAPSSYNSPLHF.

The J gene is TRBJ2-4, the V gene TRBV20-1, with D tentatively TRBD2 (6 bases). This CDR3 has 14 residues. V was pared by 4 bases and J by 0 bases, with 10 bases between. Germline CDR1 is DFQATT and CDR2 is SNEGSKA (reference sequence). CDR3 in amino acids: CSATGLLAKNIQYF. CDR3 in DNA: TGCAGTGCTACGGGACTGCTAGCCAAAAACATTCAGTACTTC.

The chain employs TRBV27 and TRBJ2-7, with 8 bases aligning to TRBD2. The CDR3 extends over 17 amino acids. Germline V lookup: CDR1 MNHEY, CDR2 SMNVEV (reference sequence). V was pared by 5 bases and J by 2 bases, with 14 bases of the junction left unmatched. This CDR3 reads CASSTYSRTSRAYEQYF. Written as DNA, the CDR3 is TGTGCCAGCAGTACGTACTCTCGGACTAGCAGGGCCTACGAGCAGTACTTC.

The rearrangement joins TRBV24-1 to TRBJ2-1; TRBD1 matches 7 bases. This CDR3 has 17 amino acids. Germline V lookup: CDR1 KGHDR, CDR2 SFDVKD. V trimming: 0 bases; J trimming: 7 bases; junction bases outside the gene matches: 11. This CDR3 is CATSDLPDRERENEQFF. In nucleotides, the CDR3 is TGTGCCACCAGTGATTTGCCCGACAGGGAAAGGGAGAATGAGCAGTTCTTC.

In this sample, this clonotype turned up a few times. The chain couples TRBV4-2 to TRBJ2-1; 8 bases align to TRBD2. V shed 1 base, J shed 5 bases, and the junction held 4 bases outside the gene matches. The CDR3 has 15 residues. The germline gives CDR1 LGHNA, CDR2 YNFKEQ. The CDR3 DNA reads TGTGCCAGCAGCCAAGTACCACTAGCGGACAATGAGCAGTTCTTC. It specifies CASSQVPLADNEQFF.

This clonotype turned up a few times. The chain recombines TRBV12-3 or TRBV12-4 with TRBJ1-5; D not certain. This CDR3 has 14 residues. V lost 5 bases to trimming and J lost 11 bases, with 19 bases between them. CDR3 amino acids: CASSTDAPKRAQHF. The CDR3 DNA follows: TGTGCCAGCAGTACAGACGCCCCCAAAAGGGCCCAGCATTTT.

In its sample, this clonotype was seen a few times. This chain's CDR3 is CASSWGREGTEAFF. CDR3 nucleotide sequence: TGTGCCAGCAGCTGGGGCAGGGAGGGAACTGAAGCTTTCTTT. The rearrangement joins TRBV7-9 to TRBJ1-1; D may be TRBD1 (5 bases). V dropped 4 bases and J dropped 5 bases, with 14 bases sitting between them. The germline CDR1 and CDR2 sequences are SEHNR and FQNEAQ (reference sequence). This CDR3 is built from 14 residues.

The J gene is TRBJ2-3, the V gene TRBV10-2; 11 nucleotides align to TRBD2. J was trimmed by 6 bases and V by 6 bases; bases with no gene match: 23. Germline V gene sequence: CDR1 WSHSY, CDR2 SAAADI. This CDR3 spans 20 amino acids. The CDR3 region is CASSHARSSGGLLMPDTQYF. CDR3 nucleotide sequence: TGCGCCAGCAGCCACGCCAGATCTAGCGGGGGGCTTTTAATGCCCGATACGCAGTATTTT.

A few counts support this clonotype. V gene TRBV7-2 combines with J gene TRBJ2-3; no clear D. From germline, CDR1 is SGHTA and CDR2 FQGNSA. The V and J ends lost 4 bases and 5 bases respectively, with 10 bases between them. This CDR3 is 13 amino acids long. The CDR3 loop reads CASSSSSGDTQYF. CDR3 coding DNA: TGTGCCAGCAGCTCCTCGAGTGGAGATACGCAGTATTTT.

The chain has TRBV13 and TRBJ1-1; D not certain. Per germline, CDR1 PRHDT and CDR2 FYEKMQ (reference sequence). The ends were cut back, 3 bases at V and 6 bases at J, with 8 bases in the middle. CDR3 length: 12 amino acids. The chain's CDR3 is CASSLRRAEAFF. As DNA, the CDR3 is TGTGCCAGCAGCTTGCGGCGAGCTGAAGCTTTCTTT.

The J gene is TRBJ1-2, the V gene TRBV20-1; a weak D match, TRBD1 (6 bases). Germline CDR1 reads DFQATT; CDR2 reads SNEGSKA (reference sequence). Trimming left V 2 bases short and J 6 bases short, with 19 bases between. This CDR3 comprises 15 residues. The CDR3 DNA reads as TGCAGTGCTAGAACCTCGGCAGACAGGAGGAATGGCTACACCTTC. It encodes CSARTSADRRNGYTF.

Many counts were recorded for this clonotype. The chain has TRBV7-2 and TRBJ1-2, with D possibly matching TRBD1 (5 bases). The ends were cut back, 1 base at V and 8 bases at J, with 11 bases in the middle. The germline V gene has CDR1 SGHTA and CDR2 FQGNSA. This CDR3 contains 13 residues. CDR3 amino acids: CASSLGRGTGYTF. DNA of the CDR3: TGTGCCAGCAGCTTAGGACGGGGGACCGGCTACACCTTC.

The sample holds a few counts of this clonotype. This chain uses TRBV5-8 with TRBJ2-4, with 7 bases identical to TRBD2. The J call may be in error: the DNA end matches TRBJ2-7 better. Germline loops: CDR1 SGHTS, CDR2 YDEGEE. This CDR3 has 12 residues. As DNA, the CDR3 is TGTGCCAGCAGGGCGACTAGCCGCGAGCAGTACTTC. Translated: CASRATSREQYF.

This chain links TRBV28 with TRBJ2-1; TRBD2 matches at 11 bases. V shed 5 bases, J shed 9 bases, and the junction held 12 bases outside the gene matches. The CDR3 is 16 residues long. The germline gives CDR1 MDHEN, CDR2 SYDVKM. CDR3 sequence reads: CASSPILAGGYAEQFF. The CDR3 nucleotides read TGTGCCAGCAGTCCTATCCTAGCGGGAGGTTATGCTGAGCAGTTCTTC.

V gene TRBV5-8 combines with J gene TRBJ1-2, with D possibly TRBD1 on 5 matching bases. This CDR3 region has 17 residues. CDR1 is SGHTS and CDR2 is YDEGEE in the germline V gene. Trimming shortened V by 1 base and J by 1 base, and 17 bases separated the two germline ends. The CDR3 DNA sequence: TGTGCCAGCAGCTTGCCAGGGATAAGAATTGATAACTATGGCTACACCTTC. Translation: CASSLPGIRIDNYGYTF.

The CDR3 region has the DNA TGTGCCAGCGGGTGGGAGCCAGATACGCAGTATTTT. Its translation: CASGWEPDTQYF. The V and J genes are TRBV6-5 and TRBJ2-3; weak D call: TRBD2 (5 bases). CDR3 size: 12 residues. Germline CDR1 is MNHEY and CDR2 is SVGAGI. The V end was cut by 8 bases, the J end by 4 bases, with 10 bases between.

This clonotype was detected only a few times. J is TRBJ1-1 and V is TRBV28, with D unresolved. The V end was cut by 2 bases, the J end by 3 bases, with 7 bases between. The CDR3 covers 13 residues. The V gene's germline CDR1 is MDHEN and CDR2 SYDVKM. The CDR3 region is CASSLVEHTEAFF. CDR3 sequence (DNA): TGTGCCAGCAGTTTAGTCGAACACACTGAAGCTTTCTTT.

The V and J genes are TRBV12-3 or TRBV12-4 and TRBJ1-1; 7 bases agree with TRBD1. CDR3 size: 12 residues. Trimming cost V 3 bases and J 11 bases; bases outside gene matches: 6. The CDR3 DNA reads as TGTGCCAGCAGTTTGTCAGGGGGTAAGGCTTTCTTT. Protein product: CASSLSGGKAFF.

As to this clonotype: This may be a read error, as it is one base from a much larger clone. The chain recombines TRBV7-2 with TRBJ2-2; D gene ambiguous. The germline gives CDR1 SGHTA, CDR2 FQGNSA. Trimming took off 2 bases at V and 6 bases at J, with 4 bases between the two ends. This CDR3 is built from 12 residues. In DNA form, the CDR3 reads TGTGCCAGCAGCTTAAAATCCGGGGAGCTGTTTTTT. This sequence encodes CASSLKSGELFF.

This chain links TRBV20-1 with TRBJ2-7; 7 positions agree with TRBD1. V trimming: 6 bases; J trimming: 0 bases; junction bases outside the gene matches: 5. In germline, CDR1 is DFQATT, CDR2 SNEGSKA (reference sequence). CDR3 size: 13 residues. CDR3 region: CSALGQDSYEQYF. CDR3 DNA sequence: TGCAGTGCCCTCGGACAGGACTCCTACGAGCAGTACTTC.

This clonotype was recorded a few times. CDR3 DNA: TGTGCCAGCAGCCGATTAAGCCGGAACACTGAAGCTTTCTTT. Translation gives CASSRLSRNTEAFF. The V and J genes are TRBV14 and TRBJ1-1; D unresolved. CDR3 length: 14 amino acids. Trimming took 4 bases from V and 1 from J, leaving 10 bases between them. In germline, CDR1 is SGHDN, CDR2 FVKESK.